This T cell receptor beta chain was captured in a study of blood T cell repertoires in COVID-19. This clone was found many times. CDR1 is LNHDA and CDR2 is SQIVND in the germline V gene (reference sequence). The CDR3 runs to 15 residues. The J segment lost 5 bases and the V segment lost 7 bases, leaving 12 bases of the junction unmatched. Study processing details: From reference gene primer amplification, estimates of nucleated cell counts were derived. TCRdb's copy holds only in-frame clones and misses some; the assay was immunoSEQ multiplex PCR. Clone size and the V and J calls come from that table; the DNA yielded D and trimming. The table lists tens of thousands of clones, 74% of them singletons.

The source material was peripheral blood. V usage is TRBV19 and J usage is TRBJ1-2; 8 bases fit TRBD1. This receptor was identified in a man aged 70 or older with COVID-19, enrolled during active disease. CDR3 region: CASTPGGGTSYGYTF. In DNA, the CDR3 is TGTGCCAGTACCCCAGGGGGCGGGACATCGTATGGCTACACCTTC.